This TCR beta chain was recorded in a study of cytomegalovirus exposure and HLA in healthy donors. In regard to this clone: Its antigen is not identified. At one boundary the junction diverges from the germline segment, which might be a read error.

PCR amplification relied on 60 Vbeta primers (plus 13 Jbeta primers). Here immunoSEQ multiplex PCR was the method, and the copy in TCRdb shows in-frame clones only, minus some. The sample carries more than 110,000 clones, 70% to 75% recorded once. Germline CDR1 and CDR2: SGHRS and YFSETQ. The CDR3 has 16 amino acids. Regarding the study as a whole: Likely technical artifact: a cluster of highly shared sequence variants. Among donors in an Asian-associated ancestry cluster, a later analysis reportedly found fewer N-insertions than the roughly 610-donor mean. As a later analysis showed, several of the most significant clusters appeared to be linked to common viral pathogens.

The clonotype was recovered from a human donor in good health. Sequencing used PBMCs. This sequence joins TRBV5-1 and TRBJ1-3; D not certain. Here the CDR3 reads CANSLGGGSSGNTIYF. The CDR3 nucleotides read TGCGCCAACAGCTTAGGAGGCGGGAGCTCTGGAAACACCATATATTTT.